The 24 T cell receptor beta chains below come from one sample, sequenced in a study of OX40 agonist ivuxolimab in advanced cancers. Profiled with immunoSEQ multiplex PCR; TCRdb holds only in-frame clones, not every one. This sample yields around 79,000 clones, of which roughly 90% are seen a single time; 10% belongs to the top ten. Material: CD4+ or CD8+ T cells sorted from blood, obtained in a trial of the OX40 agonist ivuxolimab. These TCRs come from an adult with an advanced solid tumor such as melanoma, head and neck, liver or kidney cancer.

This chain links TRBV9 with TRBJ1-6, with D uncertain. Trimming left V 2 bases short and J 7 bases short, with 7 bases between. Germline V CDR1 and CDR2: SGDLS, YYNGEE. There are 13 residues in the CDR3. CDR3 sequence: CASSVSGNSPLHF. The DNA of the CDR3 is TGTGCCAGCAGCGTTTCTGGCAATTCACCCCTCCACTTT.

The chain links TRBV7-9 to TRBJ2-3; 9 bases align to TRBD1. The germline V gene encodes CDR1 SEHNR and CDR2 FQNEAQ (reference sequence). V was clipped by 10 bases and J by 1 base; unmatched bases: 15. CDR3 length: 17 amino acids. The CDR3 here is CATQTGTGSEGTDTQYF. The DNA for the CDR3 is TGTGCCACCCAAACTGGGACAGGGAGTGAGGGCACAGATACGCAGTATTTT.

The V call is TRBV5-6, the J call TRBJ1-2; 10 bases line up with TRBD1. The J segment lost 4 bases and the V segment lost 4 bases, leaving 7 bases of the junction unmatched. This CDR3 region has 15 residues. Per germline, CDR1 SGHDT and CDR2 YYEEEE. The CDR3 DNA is TGTGCCAGCAGCCTGTGGACAGGGGGGGTCTATGGCTACACCTTC. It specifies CASSLWTGGVYGYTF.

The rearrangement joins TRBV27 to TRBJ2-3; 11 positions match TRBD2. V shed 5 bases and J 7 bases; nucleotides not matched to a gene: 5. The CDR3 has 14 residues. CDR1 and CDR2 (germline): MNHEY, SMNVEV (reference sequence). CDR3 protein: CASSLAGGINTQYF. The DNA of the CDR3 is TGTGCCAGCAGTCTAGCGGGGGGCATTAATACGCAGTATTTT.

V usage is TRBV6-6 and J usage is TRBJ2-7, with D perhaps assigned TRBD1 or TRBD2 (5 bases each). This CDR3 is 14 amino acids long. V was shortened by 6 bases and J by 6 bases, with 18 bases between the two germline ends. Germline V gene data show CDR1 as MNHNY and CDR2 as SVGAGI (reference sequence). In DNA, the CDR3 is TGTGCCAGCAGCCCCGGGACCCCATTCTTCGAGCAGTACTTC. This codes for CASSPGTPFFEQYF.

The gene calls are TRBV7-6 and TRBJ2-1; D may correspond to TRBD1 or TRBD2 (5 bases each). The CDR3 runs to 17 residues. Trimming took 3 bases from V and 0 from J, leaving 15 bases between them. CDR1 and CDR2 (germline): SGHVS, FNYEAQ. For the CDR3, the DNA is TGTGCCAGCAGCTTTGGGGGTTTCGGCTTCTCCTACAATGAGCAGTTCTTC. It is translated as CASSFGGFGFSYNEQFF.

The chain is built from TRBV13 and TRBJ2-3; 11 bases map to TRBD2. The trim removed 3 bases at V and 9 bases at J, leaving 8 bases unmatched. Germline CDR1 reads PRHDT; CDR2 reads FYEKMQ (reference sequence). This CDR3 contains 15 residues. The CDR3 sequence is CASSFGTSGLITQYF. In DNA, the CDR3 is TGTGCCAGCAGCTTCGGGACTAGCGGACTCATCACGCAGTATTTT.

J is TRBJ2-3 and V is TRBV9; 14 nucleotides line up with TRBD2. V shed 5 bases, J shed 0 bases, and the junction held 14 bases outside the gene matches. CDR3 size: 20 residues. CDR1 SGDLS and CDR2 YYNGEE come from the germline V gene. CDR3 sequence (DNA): TGTGCCAGCAGTGATTCCCTCGGGACTAGCGGGGGACCTAGCACAGATACGCAGTATTTT. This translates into CASSDSLGTSGGPSTDTQYF.

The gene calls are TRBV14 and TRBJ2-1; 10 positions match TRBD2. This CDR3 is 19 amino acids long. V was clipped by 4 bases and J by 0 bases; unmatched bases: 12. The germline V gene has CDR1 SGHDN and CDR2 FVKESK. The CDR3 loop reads CASSPMSGGAFISYNEQFF. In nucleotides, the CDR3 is TGTGCCAGCAGCCCGATGAGCGGGGGGGCTTTCATCTCCTACAATGAGCAGTTCTTC. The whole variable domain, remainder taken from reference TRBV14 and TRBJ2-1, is EAGVTQFPSHSVIEKGQTVTLRCDPISGHDNLYWYRRVMGKEIKFLLHFVKESKQDESGMPNNRFLAERTGGTYSTLKVQPAELEDSGVYFCASSPMSGGAFISYNEQFFGPGTRLTVL.

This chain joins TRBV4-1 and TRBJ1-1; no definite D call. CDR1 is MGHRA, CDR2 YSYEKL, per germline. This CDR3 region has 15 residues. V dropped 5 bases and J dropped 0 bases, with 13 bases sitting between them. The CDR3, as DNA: TGCGCCAGCAGCTTGCGTGATTTGGTGAACACTGAAGCTTTCTTT. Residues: CASSLRDLVNTEAFF.

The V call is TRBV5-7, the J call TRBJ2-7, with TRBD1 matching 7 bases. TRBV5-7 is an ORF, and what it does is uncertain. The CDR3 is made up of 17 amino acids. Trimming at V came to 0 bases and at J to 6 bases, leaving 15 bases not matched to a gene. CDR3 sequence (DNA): TGTGCCAGCAGCTTGGGTTCTTTGTCACAGGGGAAGGTCGAGCAGTACTTC. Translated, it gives CASSLGSLSQGKVEQYF.

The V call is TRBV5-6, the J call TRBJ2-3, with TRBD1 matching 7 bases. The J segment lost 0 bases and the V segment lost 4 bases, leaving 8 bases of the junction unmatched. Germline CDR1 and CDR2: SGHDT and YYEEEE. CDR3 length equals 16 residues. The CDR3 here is CASSRGAQGSTDTQYF. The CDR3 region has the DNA TGTGCCAGCAGCCGAGGGGCACAGGGGAGCACAGATACGCAGTATTTT.

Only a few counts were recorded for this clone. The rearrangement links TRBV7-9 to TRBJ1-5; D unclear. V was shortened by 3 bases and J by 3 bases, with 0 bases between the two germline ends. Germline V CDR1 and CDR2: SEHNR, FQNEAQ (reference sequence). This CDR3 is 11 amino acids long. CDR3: CASSFNQPQHF. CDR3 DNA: TGTGCCAGCAGCTTCAATCAGCCCCAGCATTTT.

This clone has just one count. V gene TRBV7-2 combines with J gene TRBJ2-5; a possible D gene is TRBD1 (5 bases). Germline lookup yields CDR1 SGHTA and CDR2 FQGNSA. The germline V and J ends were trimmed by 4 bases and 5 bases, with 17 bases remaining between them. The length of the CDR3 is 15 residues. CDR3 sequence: CASSSPLQGWETQYF. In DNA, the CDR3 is TGTGCCAGCAGCTCCCCCCTTCAGGGTTGGGAGACCCAGTACTTC.

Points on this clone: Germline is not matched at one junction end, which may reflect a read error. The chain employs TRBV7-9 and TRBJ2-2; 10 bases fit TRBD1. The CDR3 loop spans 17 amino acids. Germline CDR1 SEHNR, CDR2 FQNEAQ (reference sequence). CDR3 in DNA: TGTGCCAGCAGCTTAATGCCGGGACAGGGGAACGCCGGGGAGCTGTTTTTT. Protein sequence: CASSLMPGQGNAGELFF.

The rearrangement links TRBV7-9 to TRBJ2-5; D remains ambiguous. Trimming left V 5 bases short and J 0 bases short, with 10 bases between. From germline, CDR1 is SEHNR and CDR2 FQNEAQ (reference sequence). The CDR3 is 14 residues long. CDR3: CASSPTSDQETQYF. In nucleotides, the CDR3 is TGTGCCAGCAGCCCAACCTCGGACCAAGAGACCCAGTACTTC.

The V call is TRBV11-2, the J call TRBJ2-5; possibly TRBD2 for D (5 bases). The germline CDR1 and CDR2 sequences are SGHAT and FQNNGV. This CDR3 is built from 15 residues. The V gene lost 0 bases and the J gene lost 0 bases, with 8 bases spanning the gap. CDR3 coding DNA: TGTGCCAGCAGCTTAGAAACGGGGTACCAAGAGACCCAGTACTTC. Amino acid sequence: CASSLETGYQETQYF.

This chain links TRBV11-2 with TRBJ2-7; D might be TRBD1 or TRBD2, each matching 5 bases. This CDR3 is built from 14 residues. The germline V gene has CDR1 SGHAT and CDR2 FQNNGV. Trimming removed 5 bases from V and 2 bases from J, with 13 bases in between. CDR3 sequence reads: CASSLGTPPYEQYF. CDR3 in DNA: TGTGCCAGCAGCCTGGGGACCCCCCCCTACGAGCAGTACTTC. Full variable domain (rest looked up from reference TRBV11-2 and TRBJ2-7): EAGVAQSPRYKIIEKRQSVAFWCNPISGHATLYWYQQILGQGPKLLIQFQNNGVVDDSQLPKDRFSAERLKGVDSTLKIQPAKLEDSAVYLCASSLGTPPYEQYFGPGTRLTVT.

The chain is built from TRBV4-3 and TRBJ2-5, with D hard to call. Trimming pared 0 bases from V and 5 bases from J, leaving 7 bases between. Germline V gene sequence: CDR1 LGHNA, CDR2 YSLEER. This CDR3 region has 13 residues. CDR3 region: CASSQEGWETQYF. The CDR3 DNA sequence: TGCGCCAGCAGCCAAGAAGGGTGGGAGACCCAGTACTTC.

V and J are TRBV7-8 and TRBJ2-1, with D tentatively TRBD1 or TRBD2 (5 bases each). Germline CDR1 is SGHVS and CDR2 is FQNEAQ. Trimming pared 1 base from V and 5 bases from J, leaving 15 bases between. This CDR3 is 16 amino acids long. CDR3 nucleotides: TGTGCCAGCAGCTTAGATACGAGAAGAGGGGACAATGAGCAGTTCTTC. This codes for CASSLDTRRGDNEQFF.

DNA of the CDR3: TGTGCCAGCAGTTATAGTGTGGAGGGAATAGGCGAAAAACTGTTTTTT. Amino acid sequence: CASSYSVEGIGEKLFF. The chain employs TRBV6-5 and TRBJ1-4; D is ambiguous. The germline V and J ends were trimmed by 3 bases and 8 bases, with 19 bases remaining between them. The germline gives CDR1 MNHEY, CDR2 SVGAGI. The CDR3 contains 16 residues.

For the CDR3, the DNA is TGTGCCAGCAGTCCCAGGGTGTCCTATAATTCACCCCTCCACTTT. This codes for CASSPRVSYNSPLHF. The chain combines TRBV6-6 with TRBJ1-6, with D maybe TRBD1 (5 bases). CDR1 MNHNY and CDR2 SVGAGI come from the germline V gene (reference sequence). V lost 5 bases to trimming and J lost 1 base, with 9 bases between them. The CDR3 spans 15 residues.

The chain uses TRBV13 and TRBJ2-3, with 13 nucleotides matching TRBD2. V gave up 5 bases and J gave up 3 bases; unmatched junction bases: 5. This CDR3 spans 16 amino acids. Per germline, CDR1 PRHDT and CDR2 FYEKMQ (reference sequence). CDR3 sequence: CASSAWTSGGTDTQYF. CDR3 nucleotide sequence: TGTGCCAGCAGCGCTTGGACTAGCGGGGGTACAGATACGCAGTATTTT. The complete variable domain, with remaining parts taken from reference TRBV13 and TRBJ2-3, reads AAGVIQSPRHLIKEKRETATLKCYPIPRHDTVYWYQQGPGQDPQFLISFYEKMQSDKGSIPDRFSAQQFSDYHSELNMSSLELGDSALYFCASSAWTSGGTDTQYFGPGTRLTVL.

The CDR3 bases are TGTGCCAGCTGGGACAGGCGGGGCACCGGGGAGCTGTTTTTT. It translates to CASWDRRGTGELFF. This chain joins TRBV6-1 and TRBJ2-2; TRBD1 matches 8 bases. The CDR3 is 14 residues long. The J segment lost 4 bases and the V segment lost 8 bases, leaving 6 bases of the junction unmatched. Germline lookup yields CDR1 MNHNS and CDR2 SASEGT.